This record covers a single T cell receptor (beta chain). This entry is derived from a study of CD8 T cells in Susac syndrome. With random hexamers, reverse transcription was performed on about 0.5 to 1 ug of RNA. Each CDR3 protein is one row after TCRdb ran MiXCR on the immunoSEQ multiplex PCR reads. The data show fewer than 150,000 distinct CDR3 sequences, around 94% seen once. The authors negatively isolated CD8+ and CD4+ T cells and FACS-enriched TEMRA cells. The V end was cut by 1 base, the J end by 4 bases, with 15 bases between. This CDR3 contains 15 residues. Germline CDR1 and CDR2: DFQATT and SNEGSKA (reference sequence).

The clonotype was recovered from a human donor in good health. Source material: CD8+ T cells from PBMCs. The chain has TRBV20-1 and TRBJ2-3, with TRBD2 as a possible D gene (6 bases). The CDR3 is CSARAPERASDTQYF. The CDR3 DNA reads as TGCAGTGCTAGAGCGCCGGAGCGGGCCTCAGATACGCAGTATTTT.